Reported below is one T cell receptor beta chain. Its specificity is unknown. The data were taken from a study of OX40 agonist ivuxolimab in advanced cancers. At the level of the study: With ivuxolimab, an agonistic anti-OX40 (CD134) antibody, patients were treated. Patients achieving partial responses numbered three: one hepatocellular carcinoma case and two cutaneous melanoma cases. Study findings and constraints: In a subset of nonresponders, normalized T-cell clonal expansion was also low. CD8+ T cells averaged more expanded clones than CD4+.

Clones were read by immunoSEQ multiplex PCR, and TCRdb kept only the in-frame ones, dropping some. The sample has tens of thousands of clones; roughly 82% are singletons. This CDR3 has 12 amino acids. The chain couples TRBV21-1 to TRBJ2-7; TRBD2, the D gene given by the table, was not confirmed from the DNA. TRBV21-1 is labeled a pseudogene. This receptor was taken from an adult with an advanced solid tumor such as melanoma, head and neck, liver or kidney cancer. The specimen comprised CD4+ or CD8+ T cells sorted from blood, sampled in a trial of the OX40 agonist ivuxolimab. The CDR3, as DNA: TGTGCCAGCCCAAGCGGGCACTACGAGCAGTACTTC. Translation: CASPSGHYEQYF.